The 18 T cell receptor beta chains reported below all come from one sample, sequenced in a study of blood T cells in healthy people across ages (dated by TCRdb to 2013 to 2016). To prepare the library, 5' RACE was applied. TCRdb shows the sequencer as Illumina HiSeq 2500. The second PCR ran for roughly 6 to 11 cycles and used a J-beta primer mix along with a sample-barcoded 5' primer. TCRdb reanalyzed the raw reads on its own, using fastp at Q25 for trimming and MiXCR for clone calling, and kept in-frame beta chains. A single entry per CDR3 protein holds the most common genes and DNA from its merged rows. This sample holds about 900,000 distinct CDR3 sequences; 62% were observed only once. The ten largest clones add up to 25% to 35% of the sample. The specimen sequenced was blood. The origin of the receptors is a man aged 30-40 years in good health.

The chain combines TRBV7-2 with TRBJ1-2; D ambiguous. CDR1 and CDR2 from the germline V gene are SGHTA and FQGNSA. The CDR3 is 11 amino acids. V lost 1 base, J lost 10 bases, and 7 bases lay in between. CDR3 residues: CASSLEVDYTF. The CDR3 nucleotides are TGTGCCAGCAGCTTAGAGGTAGACTACACCTTC.

The rearrangement joins TRBV29-1 to TRBJ1-1; the match to TRBD1 covers 10 bases. Germline values: CDR1 SQVTM, CDR2 ANQGSEA. There are 13 residues in the CDR3. J gave up 5 bases and V 7 bases, and 7 bases lay outside the gene matches. This CDR3 is CSADPGQGTEAFF. For the CDR3, the DNA is TGCAGCGCCGACCCGGGACAGGGGACTGAAGCTTTCTTT.

The CDR3 DNA sequence: TGTGCCAGCAGCGTCGGACAGGGACGCGAAAAACTGTTTTTT. This encodes CASSVGQGREKLFF. The gene calls are TRBV9 and TRBJ1-4; 8 bases agree with TRBD1. J gave up 8 bases and V 2 bases, and 5 bases lay outside the gene matches. Germline CDR1 is SGDLS and CDR2 is YYNGEE. The CDR3 runs 14 residues.

CDR3 region: CASSQVGTGDITDTQYF. The CDR3 nucleotides are TGCGCCAGCAGCCAAGTGGGGACGGGGGATATCACAGATACGCAGTATTTT. The chain recombines TRBV4-3 with TRBJ2-3; weak D call: TRBD2 (6 bases). The CDR3 spans 17 residues. Looked up from germline, CDR1 is LGHNA and CDR2 is YSLEER. V was trimmed by 1 base and J by 2 bases, leaving 16 bases between them.

This sequence joins TRBV7-9 and TRBJ2-3; D call uncertain. V gave up 4 bases and J gave up 3 bases, with 17 bases separating them. Germline lookup yields CDR1 SEHNR and CDR2 FQNEAQ (reference sequence). There are 16 residues in the CDR3. DNA for the CDR3: TGTGCCAGCAGCTCCCAACGTATAGCCGGGACAGATACGCAGTATTTT. Encoded protein: CASSSQRIAGTDTQYF.

V is TRBV7-8 and J is TRBJ2-6; D may be TRBD2 (6 bases). Looked up from germline, CDR1 is SGHVS and CDR2 is FQNEAQ. The V and J ends lost 2 bases and 0 bases respectively, with 14 bases between them. There are 18 residues in the CDR3. CDR3 nucleotides: TGTGCCAGCAGCTTAAGGAGACGCGGGAACTCTGGGGCCAACGTCCTGACTTTC. Translating it yields CASSLRRRGNSGANVLTF.

The V and J genes are TRBV10-3 and TRBJ2-1; TRBD2 might be the D (6 bases). Germline V gives CDR1 ENHRY, CDR2 SYGVKD. The CDR3 runs 14 residues. Trimming shortened V by 9 bases and J by 6 bases, and 18 bases separated the two germline ends. For the CDR3, the DNA is TGTGCCATTGCGCGCGGGGAGAGCTCCAATGAGCAGTTCTTC. The encoded protein is CAIARGESSNEQFF.

This clonotype was detected once. The chain joins TRBV7-2 to TRBJ2-7; D uncertain. The CDR3 contains 13 residues. Trimming cost V 2 bases and J 0 bases, with 5 bases left between them. The germline V gene encodes CDR1 SGHTA and CDR2 FQGNSA. The CDR3 sequence: CASSLLYSYEQYF. CDR3 DNA: TGTGCCAGCAGCTTACTGTACTCCTACGAGCAGTACTTC.

This clonotype occurred once. The chain carries TRBV7-2 and TRBJ2-7; 11 positions agree with TRBD2. The trim removed 7 bases at V and 2 bases at J, leaving 7 bases unmatched. Germline values: CDR1 SGHTA, CDR2 FQGNSA. There are 15 residues in the CDR3. CDR3 residues: CASTLQTSGAYEQYF. In DNA, the CDR3 is TGTGCCAGCACCCTACAGACTAGCGGGGCCTACGAGCAGTACTTC.

The chain is built from TRBV18 and TRBJ2-5; D remains ambiguous. V was pared by 2 bases and J by 5 bases, with 12 bases between. The germline V gene has CDR1 KGHSH and CDR2 LQKENI. CDR3 size: 14 residues. CDR3 amino acids: CASSPSSLGETQYF. Here the CDR3 DNA reads TGTGCCAGCTCACCAAGCTCTCTCGGGGAGACCCAGTACTTC.

The rearrangement uses TRBV5-1 and TRBJ2-3; a possible D gene is TRBD1 (5 bases). Trimming cost V 4 bases and J 4 bases, with 22 bases left between them. The CDR3 is 17 amino acids. Germline V gives CDR1 SGHRS, CDR2 YFSETQ. The CDR3 region is CASSPWGSRATADTQYF. The CDR3 DNA sequence: TGCGCCAGCAGCCCATGGGGAAGCAGGGCTACGGCAGATACGCAGTATTTT.

The chain combines TRBV20-1 with TRBJ2-5, with TRBD2 identical over 9 bases. The J call is uncertain, as TRBJ2-7 better fits the DNA end. The CDR3 runs to 13 residues. Germline V gene sequence: CDR1 DFQATT, CDR2 SNEGSKA (reference sequence). The CDR3, as DNA: TGCAGTGTTACCGGGACTAGCTACTACGAGCAGTACTTC. This encodes CSVTGTSYYEQYF.

The gene calls are TRBV19 and TRBJ2-1; the match to TRBD1 covers 8 bases. The junction had 8 bases not matched to a gene; V was cut back by 1 base and J by 9 bases. This CDR3 spans 15 amino acids. The germline V gene encodes CDR1 LNHDA and CDR2 SQIVND (reference sequence). Written as DNA, the CDR3 is TGTGCCAGTAGTATAGCCGGACAGGGTCGAAGTGAGCAGTTCTTC. Encoded protein: CASSIAGQGRSEQFF.

This chain joins TRBV7-3 and TRBJ2-5; D assignment may be TRBD1 or TRBD2 (7 bases each). The J call is in doubt because the DNA end fits TRBJ2-7 better. The CDR3 loop spans 14 amino acids. Germline CDR1 and CDR2: SGHTA and FQGTGA. The CDR3 loop is CASSLGGTANEQYF. Here the CDR3 DNA reads TGTGCCAGCAGCCTGGGGGGGACAGCCAACGAGCAGTACTTC.

This chain uses TRBV20-1 with TRBJ1-4, with 8 bases identical to TRBD1. CDR1 and CDR2 (germline): DFQATT, SNEGSKA (reference sequence). Germline trimming cut 0 bases from V and 7 bases from J; bases unmatched to any gene: 7. This CDR3 comprises 15 residues. CDR3 in amino acids: CSARDRTGWSEKLFF. DNA of the CDR3: TGCAGTGCTAGAGATAGGACAGGGTGGAGTGAAAAACTGTTTTTT.

This clonotype was observed a single time. The chain links TRBV15 to TRBJ2-1; 9 bases match TRBD2. Looked up from germline, CDR1 is LNHNV and CDR2 is YYDKDF (reference sequence). After removal of 2 bases from V and 6 bases from J, the junction contained 5 bases not matched to a gene. The CDR3 sequence is 15 residues long. The CDR3 DNA sequence: TGTGCCACCAGCAGACTAGCGGGAAGGATCAATGAGCAGTTCTTC. This encodes CATSRLAGRINEQFF.

The rearrangement links TRBV12-3 or TRBV12-4 to TRBJ2-1, with 9 bases fitting TRBD1. This CDR3 is built from 16 residues. Trimming removed 5 bases from V and 6 bases from J; junction bases left unmatched: 11. DNA for the CDR3: TGTGCCAGCAGTCCCATGACAGGGGGTACCGGCAATGAGCAGTTCTTC. Encoded protein: CASSPMTGGTGNEQFF.

The chain carries TRBV4-3 and TRBJ2-5, with a possible D match to TRBD2 (7 bases). The CDR3 is made up of 17 amino acids. Per germline, CDR1 LGHNA and CDR2 YSLEER. The V end lost 1 base, the J end lost 2 bases, and 17 bases lay between the germline ends. CDR3 region: CASSQVFRGGNQETQYF. For the CDR3, the DNA is TGCGCCAGCAGCCAAGTATTTAGGGGGGGGAATCAAGAGACCCAGTACTTC.